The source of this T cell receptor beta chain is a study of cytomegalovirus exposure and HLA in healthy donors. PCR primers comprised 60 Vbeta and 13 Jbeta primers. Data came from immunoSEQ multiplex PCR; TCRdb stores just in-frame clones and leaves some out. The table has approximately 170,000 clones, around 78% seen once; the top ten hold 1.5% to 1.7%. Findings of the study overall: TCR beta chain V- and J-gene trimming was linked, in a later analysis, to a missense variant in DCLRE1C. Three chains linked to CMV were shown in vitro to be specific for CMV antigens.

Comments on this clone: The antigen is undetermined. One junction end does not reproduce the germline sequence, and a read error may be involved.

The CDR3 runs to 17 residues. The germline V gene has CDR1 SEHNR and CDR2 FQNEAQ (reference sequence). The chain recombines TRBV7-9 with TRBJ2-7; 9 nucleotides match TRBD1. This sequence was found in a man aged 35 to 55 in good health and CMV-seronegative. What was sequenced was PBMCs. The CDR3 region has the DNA TGTTCCAGCAGCACCCTAGGCGGGACAGGGACCCTATACGAGCAGTACTTC. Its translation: CSSSTLGGTGTLYEQYF.